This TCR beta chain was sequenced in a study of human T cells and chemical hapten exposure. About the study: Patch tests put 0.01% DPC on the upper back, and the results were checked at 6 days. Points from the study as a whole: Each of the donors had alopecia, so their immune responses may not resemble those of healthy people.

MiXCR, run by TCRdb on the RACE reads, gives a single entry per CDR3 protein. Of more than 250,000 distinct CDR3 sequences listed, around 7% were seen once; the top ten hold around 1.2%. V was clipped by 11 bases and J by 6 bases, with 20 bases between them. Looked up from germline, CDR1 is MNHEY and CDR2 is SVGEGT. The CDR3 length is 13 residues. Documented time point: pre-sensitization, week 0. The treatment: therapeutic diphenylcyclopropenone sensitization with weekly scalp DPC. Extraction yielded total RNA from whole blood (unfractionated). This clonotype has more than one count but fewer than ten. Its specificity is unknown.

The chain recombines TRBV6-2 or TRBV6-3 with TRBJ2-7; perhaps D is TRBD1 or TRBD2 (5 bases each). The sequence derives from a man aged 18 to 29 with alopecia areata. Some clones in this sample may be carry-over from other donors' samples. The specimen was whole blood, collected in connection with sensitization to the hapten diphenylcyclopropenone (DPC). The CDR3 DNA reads TGTGCCCAAGACTTCCGGGACGAGGGCGAGCAGTACTTC. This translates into CAQDFRDEGEQYF.